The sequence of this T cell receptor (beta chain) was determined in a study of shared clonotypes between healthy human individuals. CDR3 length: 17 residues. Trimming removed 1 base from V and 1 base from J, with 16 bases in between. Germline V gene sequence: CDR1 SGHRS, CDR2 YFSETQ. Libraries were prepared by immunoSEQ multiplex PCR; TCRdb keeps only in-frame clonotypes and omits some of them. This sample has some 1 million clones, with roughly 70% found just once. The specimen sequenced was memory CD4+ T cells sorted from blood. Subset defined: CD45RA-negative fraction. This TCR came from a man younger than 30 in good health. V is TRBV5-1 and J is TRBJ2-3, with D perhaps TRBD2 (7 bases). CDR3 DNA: TGCGCCAGCAGCTTGTCCGCCCGGGGGGCCGGCACAGATACGCAGTATTTT. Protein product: CASSLSARGAGTDTQYF.